The 18 T cell receptor beta chains in this list originate from one sample, sequenced in a study of shared clonotypes between healthy human individuals. TCRdb keeps only in-frame clones here, not all; method: immunoSEQ multiplex PCR. Of about 680,000 clones in the sample, around 73% were seen once. Sequencing input: memory CD4+ T cells sorted from blood. Documented subset: CD45RA-negative fraction. Source of these receptors: a woman aged 30 to 39 in good health.

This chain links TRBV9 with TRBJ2-7; D not certain. The CDR3 consists of 13 residues. V was clipped by 4 bases and J by 5 bases, with 13 bases between them. Germline loops: CDR1 SGDLS, CDR2 YYNGEE. The CDR3 coding sequence is TGTGCCAGCAGCAAGCAAGCGTTGGACGAGCAGTACTTC. This sequence encodes CASSKQALDEQYF.

The chain recombines TRBV7-9 with TRBJ2-7, with D maybe TRBD1 (6 bases). The CDR3 is made up of 13 amino acids. The germline V gene has CDR1 SEHNR and CDR2 FQNEAQ (reference sequence). V was pared by 6 bases and J by 4 bases, with 13 bases between. The DNA for the CDR3 is TGTGCCAGCAGTACAGGGTCACTTTACGAGCAGTACTTC. Translation gives CASSTGSLYEQYF.

This rearrangement joins TRBV23-1 to TRBJ2-5; maybe TRBD1 (6 bases). TRBV23-1 is an open reading frame whose function is uncertain. The CDR3 covers 11 residues. Trimming left V 7 bases short and J 5 bases short, with 8 bases between. The CDR3 loop reads CASTGVETQYF. The CDR3 bases are TGCGCCAGCACAGGGGTGGAGACCCAGTACTTC.

The chain carries TRBV2 and TRBJ2-2; D is uncertain. V lost 4 bases, J lost 2 bases, and 14 bases lay in between. The CDR3 runs 16 residues. Germline lookup yields CDR1 SNHLY and CDR2 FYNNEI. The CDR3 reads CASSGRVSPNTGELFF. CDR3 nucleotide sequence: TGTGCCAGCAGTGGAAGGGTTAGCCCAAACACCGGGGAGCTGTTTTTT.

V usage is TRBV29-1 and J usage is TRBJ2-7, with a possible D match to TRBD1 (6 bases). CDR3 length: 13 amino acids. V lost 8 bases, J lost 2 bases, and 16 bases lay in between. Germline CDR1 and CDR2: SQVTM and ANQGSEA. This CDR3 reads CSTPGTHPYEQYF. In nucleotides, the CDR3 is TGCAGCACACCCGGGACACATCCCTACGAGCAGTACTTC.

J is TRBJ1-1 and V is TRBV19; 8 bases are a match to TRBD1. CDR3 size: 15 residues. Germline V gives CDR1 LNHDA, CDR2 SQIVND (reference sequence). The V and J ends lost 3 bases and 8 bases, in that order; junction bases with no gene match: 11. The CDR3 coding sequence is TGTGCCAGTAGTATTCTAACGGGACAGGCTTACGAAGCTTTCTTT. As protein: CASSILTGQAYEAFF.

V and J are TRBV7-2 and TRBJ2-3; D is unresolved. This CDR3 is 18 amino acids long. The V and J ends lost 2 bases and 3 bases respectively, with 21 bases between them. Germline loops: CDR1 SGHTA, CDR2 FQGNSA. Here the CDR3 DNA reads TGTGCCAGCAGCTTACGGCCTCTGACTCCCCGGAGAACAGATACGCAGTATTTT. This codes for CASSLRPLTPRRTDTQYF.

This chain connects TRBV5-1 to TRBJ2-7; TRBD2 aligns across 8 bases. The V gene end was trimmed by 0 bases and the J gene end by 4 bases; junction bases not matched to a gene: 6. Germline V gene sequence: CDR1 SGHRS, CDR2 YFSETQ. This CDR3 contains 15 residues. The CDR3 nucleotides are TGCGCCAGCAGCTTGGTGGCTAGCGGGCTGTACGAGCAGTACTTC. Protein: CASSLVASGLYEQYF.

This clone appeared a single time. The chain combines TRBV27 with TRBJ2-1, with D tentatively TRBD1 or TRBD2 (5 bases each). The germline CDR1 and CDR2 sequences are MNHEY and SMNVEV (reference sequence). The CDR3 covers 19 residues. The V gene lost 5 bases and the J gene lost 0 bases, with 23 bases spanning the gap. CDR3 sequence (DNA): TGTGCCAGCAGTCCCGGGACCCGAGCGTACTTCAGCTCCTACAATGAGCAGTTCTTC. It encodes CASSPGTRAYFSSYNEQFF.

This chain links TRBV14 with TRBJ2-1; D remains ambiguous. The CDR3 is 11 residues long. With 4 bases removed from V and 10 bases from J, the gap between germline ends came to 8 bases. Germline CDR1 is SGHDN and CDR2 is FVKESK. This chain's CDR3 is CASSRWSEQFF. The CDR3 nucleotides read TGTGCCAGCAGCCGGTGGTCCGAGCAGTTCTTC.

This clone was counted between two and nine times. The CDR3 protein is CASSFSALTANEQFF. In DNA form, the CDR3 reads TGTGCCAGCAGCTTCTCCGCCCTCACTGCCAATGAGCAGTTCTTC. V gene TRBV7-2 combines with J gene TRBJ2-1, with no clear D. CDR1 is SGHTA, CDR2 FQGNSA, per germline. The CDR3 sequence is 15 residues long. V shed 3 bases and J shed 6 bases, with 15 bases lying between them.

The chain joins TRBV30 to TRBJ2-3, with 7 bases matching TRBD2. The CDR3 totals 14 residues. The germline V gene has CDR1 GTSNPN and CDR2 SVGIG (reference sequence). Trimming removed 3 bases from V and 3 bases from J; junction bases left unmatched: 6. CDR3 loop: CAWSKNSGTDTQYF. The CDR3 bases are TGTGCCTGGAGCAAGAATAGCGGGACAGATACGCAGTATTTT.

J is TRBJ2-7 and V is TRBV5-1, with 10 bases that match TRBD2. This CDR3 is 15 amino acids long. The V gene's germline CDR1 is SGHRS and CDR2 YFSETQ. The V and J ends lost 0 bases and 3 bases, in that order; junction bases with no gene match: 3. This CDR3 reads CASSLDTSGIYEQYF. The CDR3 DNA sequence: TGCGCCAGCAGCTTGGATACTAGCGGGATCTACGAGCAGTACTTC.

The chain couples TRBV6-1 to TRBJ2-7; 11 nucleotides line up with TRBD1. The CDR3 consists of 16 residues. Trimming at V came to 4 bases and at J to 3 bases, leaving 8 bases not matched to a gene. CDR1 and CDR2 (germline): MNHNS, SASEGT. In DNA form, the CDR3 reads TGTGCCAGCAGTGCCTATCCGGGACAGGGGGGCTACGAGCAGTACTTC. It codes for CASSAYPGQGGYEQYF.

The chain uses TRBV28 and TRBJ1-2; no clear D. Germline V CDR1 and CDR2: MDHEN, SYDVKM. V was trimmed by 3 bases and J by 4 bases, leaving 12 bases between them. The CDR3 is 14 residues long. The CDR3 nucleotides read TGTGCCAGCAGTTTGTCGGCACGAGGCTATGGCTACACCTTC. The encoded protein is CASSLSARGYGYTF.

The rearrangement joins TRBV4-1 to TRBJ2-6, with D possibly being TRBD2 (5 bases). CDR3 size: 19 residues. The V end was cut by 1 base, the J end by 0 bases, with 16 bases between. Germline V gives CDR1 MGHRA, CDR2 YSYEKL. As DNA, the CDR3 is TGCGCCAGCAGCCAAGTAAGAAGCGGCACTTACTCTGGGGCCAACGTCCTGACTTTC. This sequence encodes CASSQVRSGTYSGANVLTF.

J is TRBJ1-1 and V is TRBV4-2, with D perhaps matching TRBD1 (5 bases). This CDR3 has 15 residues. Trimming stripped 3 bases from V and 5 bases from J, with 16 bases between. The germline V gene has CDR1 LGHNA and CDR2 YNFKEQ. In nucleotides, the CDR3 is TGTGCCAGCAGCCATCAGGCAGGGTGGAAGACTGAAGCTTTCTTT. This encodes CASSHQAGWKTEAFF.

The rearrangement uses TRBV18 and TRBJ2-4, with D possibly being TRBD1 or TRBD2 (5 bases each). There are 16 residues in the CDR3. Germline assignment: CDR1 KGHSH and CDR2 LQKENI. The ends were cut back, 2 bases at V and 3 bases at J, with 14 bases in the middle. This CDR3 reads CASSPESGGGKNIQYF. The CDR3 nucleotides are TGTGCCAGCTCACCAGAGTCAGGTGGGGGCAAAAACATTCAGTACTTC.